This TCR beta chain is from a study of blood T cells in healthy people across ages. This CDR3 has 14 residues. V lost 2 bases, J lost 4 bases, and 11 bases lay in between. In germline, CDR1 is MNHNY, CDR2 SVGAGI (reference sequence). The study's findings and limits: Long-lived donors carried more naive CD4+ cells and greater diversity than aged donors.

With a J-beta primer mix and a sample-barcoded 5' primer, a second PCR ran about 7 to 11 cycles. Tags on each cDNA molecule came from a template-switch adaptor with 12 random nucleotides. TCRdb redid the calling of the 5' RACE reads with MiXCR, one entry per CDR3 protein. Here the sample spans 1.5 million to 2 million distinct CDR3 sequences, roughly 30% being singletons. Isolating PBMCs gave at least 6.5 million of these cells per sample. No fewer than 5.5 micrograms of total RNA were isolated from every sample. Of note for this clonotype: No antigen is known for it.

This TCR derives from a woman aged 25 to 39 in good health. The chain uses TRBV6-6 and TRBJ1-1, with D maybe TRBD1 (6 bases). Sample: blood. In nucleotides, the CDR3 is TGTGCCAGCAGTTACCAGGGGCCGAGCACTGAAGCTTTCTTT. Translated, it gives CASSYQGPSTEAFF.